Listed below are T cell receptor beta chains from one sample, sequenced in a study of CD8+ T cells in alopecia areata. Profiling relied on immunoSEQ multiplex PCR, and the TCRdb table lists in-frame clones only, not all of them. The table has hundreds of thousands of clones, about 60% seen once; the top ten hold about 0.93%. The sample in question was CD4+ T cells sorted from blood, obtained around week 53, from a patient treated with tofacitinib. These receptors all come from a human donor with alopecia areata. CDR3s include the opening cysteine and the closing phenylalanine or tryptophan. A D gene is named only where the DNA matches it firmly. Clone sizes are given selectively: once, few, many, or a class where the clone is expanded.

J gene	clone size	D gene	V gene	CDR3 DNA	CDR3 protein
TRBJ1-2	few	-	TRBV25-1	TGTGCCAGCAAGGGGGTAGGGGGCTATGGCTACACCTTC	CASKGVGGYGYTF
TRBJ2-6	-	-	TRBV25-1	TGTGCCAGCAGTGAGGGGGGAACTGGGGCCAACGTCCTGACTTTC	CASSEGGTGANVLTF
TRBJ1-1	few	-	TRBV11-2	TGTGCCAGCAGCTACAGTCTCGAGGGGCACACTGAAGCTTTCTTT	CASSYSLEGHTEAFF
TRBJ2-7	-	-	TRBV25-1	TGTGCCAGCAGTGGGAGTCCCCAGGTCTACGAGCAGTACTTC	CASSGSPQVYEQYF
TRBJ2-3	-	-	TRBV7-2	TGTGCCAGCAGCTTACTAAGGGATACGCAGTATTTT	CASSLLRDTQYF
TRBJ1-2	few	-	TRBV29-1	TGCAGCGTTACATTAGCTAACTATGGCTACACCTTC	CSVTLANYGYTF
TRBJ2-6	-	TRBD1	TRBV25-1	TGTGCCAGCAAAACAGGGGGCGGTGGGGCCAACGTCCTGACTTTC	CASKTGGGGANVLTF
TRBJ1-1	-	-	TRBV2	TGTGCCAGCACGTCAGAACGGTCGACTGAAGCTTTCTTT	CASTSERSTEAFF
TRBJ2-7	-	-	TRBV18	TGTGCCAGCTCACCGGGACGGATCTACGAGCAGTACTTC	CASSPGRIYEQYF
TRBJ2-1	-	-	TRBV10-3	TGTGCCATCAGACCGGAGCTGGGGAACGAAAAGCAGTTCTTC	CAIRPELGNEKQFF
TRBJ2-1	once	-	TRBV7-2	TGTGCCAGCAGCTTAAGTTTAGGAATCGATGAGCAGTTCTTC	CASSLSLGIDEQFF
TRBJ1-5	-	-	TRBV6-5	TGTGCCAGCAGTTACTCCAGATATAGCAATCAGCCCCAGCATTTT	CASSYSRYSNQPQHF
TRBJ2-5	once	-	TRBV30	TGTGCCTGGAGTGTAATGGCTTTCCAAGAGACCCAGTACTTC	CAWSVMAFQETQYF
TRBJ2-1	-	-	TRBV29-1	TGCAGCGTTGAACACCCCGCGAGTTGGGGGAATGAGCAGTTCTTC	CSVEHPASWGNEQFF
TRBJ1-2	-	TRBD1	TRBV9	TGTGCCAGCAGCGTAGCTCCGGGACAGAACTATGGCTACACCTTC	CASSVAPGQNYGYTF
TRBJ1-1	-	TRBD1	TRBV29-1	TGCAGCGTTGAGGCCTCTCCTAGACAGGGGAACACTGAAGCTTTCTTT	CSVEASPRQGNTEAFF
TRBJ2-3	few	-	TRBV29-1	TGCAGCGTGGAGTCCACAGATACGCAGTATTTT	CSVESTDTQYF
TRBJ2-6	-	TRBD1	TRBV11-1	TGTGCCAGCAGCCTCGGGACAGGGCGAGGTGGGGCCAACGTCCTGACTTTC	CASSLGTGRGGANVLTF
TRBJ2-5	few	-	TRBV7-2	TGTGCCAGCAGCCCAATCAGGGAGTGGGGGACCCAGTACTTC	CASSPIREWGTQYF
TRBJ1-6	-	-	TRBV5-4	TGTGCCAGCAGCTTGGGGAGAGGAAATAATTCACCCCTCCACTTT	CASSLGRGNNSPLHF
TRBJ1-2	-	-	TRBV2	TGTGCCAGCAATAGCGGCTCACAACCATATGGCTACACCTTC	CASNSGSQPYGYTF
TRBJ1-6	-	-	TRBV25-1	TGTGCCAGCACCAACACCTATAATTCACCCCTCCACTTT	CASTNTYNSPLHF
TRBJ2-7	-	-	TRBV15	TGTGCCACCAGCAGAGTCGCGGGCTACGAGCAGTACTTC	CATSRVAGYEQYF
TRBJ1-5	-	-	TRBV30	TGTGCCTGGAGTGTATTGGCAGGGGGCAATCAGCCCCAGCATTTT	CAWSVLAGGNQPQHF
TRBJ2-3	-	-	TRBV27	TGTGCCAGCAGTCCCCCGGACACAGATACGCAGTATTTT	CASSPPDTDTQYF
TRBJ2-4	-	-	TRBV5-1	TGCGCCAGCAGCTTGGCCAGTGCCTCGGGCATTCAGTACTTC	CASSLASASGIQYF
TRBJ1-1	few	-	TRBV27	TGTGCCAGCAGTTTACTAAGCACCACATCTGAAGCTTTCTTT	CASSLLSTTSEAFF
TRBJ1-6	-	-	TRBV7-2	TGTGCCAGCAGCTTCGGGGACAAGGCTTCACCCCTCCACTTT	CASSFGDKASPLHF
TRBJ2-5	-	-	TRBV7-2	TGTGCCAGCAGTATCGGGACTCGTAAAGAGACCCAGTACTTC	CASSIGTRKETQYF
TRBJ1-1	few	-	TRBV30	TGTGCCTGGAGTATCGGAGGCACTGAAGCTTTCTTT	CAWSIGGTEAFF
TRBJ2-3	once	-	TRBV30	TGTGCCTGGATTAGGACCAAAGATACGCAGTATTTT	CAWIRTKDTQYF
TRBJ1-4	few	-	TRBV29-1	TGCAGCGTTGGGACTGTTTTTGATGAAAAACTGTTTTTT	CSVGTVFDEKLFF
TRBJ2-6	-	-	TRBV5-6	TGTGCCAGCACCATGGACAGGAGGGACTCTGGGGCCAACGTCCTGACTTTC	CASTMDRRDSGANVLTF
TRBJ1-5	few	TRBD1	TRBV30	TGTGCCGCCGCCCCCGGGACAGGGGCGCGCATGGGTAGCAATCAGCCCCAGCATTTT	CAAAPGTGARMGSNQPQHF
TRBJ2-3	-	TRBD1	TRBV4-1	TGCGCCAGCAGCCAACAGAGCGCGACAGGGTCTTCCGGAGGTGCGACGCAGTATTTT	CASSQQSATGSSGGATQYF
TRBJ2-5	-	-	TRBV29-1	TGCAGCGTTGAGACGCAGATACAAGAGACCCAGTACTTC	CSVETQIQETQYF
TRBJ2-4	few	-	TRBV9	TGTGCCAGCAGCCTGGGACGGTCAAACATTCAGTACTTC	CASSLGRSNIQYF
TRBJ2-5	few	TRBD2	TRBV29-1	TGCAGCGCTGTGGGGACTAGCGGGGGCCAAGAGACCCAGTACTTC	CSAVGTSGGQETQYF
TRBJ1-2	-	-	TRBV9	TGTGCCAGCAGCGTAGAAGGCAGAGACTATGGCTACACCTTC	CASSVEGRDYGYTF
TRBJ2-5	-	-	TRBV7-7	TGTGCTAGCAGCCCGGGACATTGGGAGACCCAGTACTTC	CASSPGHWETQYF
TRBJ2-1	-	-	TRBV2	TGTGCCAGCAGTGGGTTAGGGCCGATCCACAACAATGAGCAGTTCTTC	CASSGLGPIHNNEQFF
TRBJ2-5	few	-	TRBV7-9	TGTGCCAGCGAGACAGCCCAAGAGACCCAGTACTTC	CASETAQETQYF
TRBJ2-1	-	TRBD1	TRBV4-3	TGCGCCAGCAGCCAGGGGACAGGGGAATTCAATGAGCAGTTCTTC	CASSQGTGEFNEQFF
TRBJ2-1	-	TRBD1	TRBV30	TGTGCCTGGAGGGGGAGAGGGGGCTACGATGAGCAGTTCTTC	CAWRGRGGYDEQFF
TRBJ2-5	-	TRBD2	TRBV30	TGTGCCTGGAGCGGGGGGTGGTACCAAGAGACCCAGTACTTC	CAWSGGWYQETQYF
TRBJ2-3	-	TRBD2	TRBV11-2	TGTGCCAGCAGCTTAAGAACTAGCGGTTCGACGCAGTATTTT	CASSLRTSGSTQYF
TRBJ2-2	few	-	TRBV5-1	TGCGCCAGCAGCTTGGGCCCGGGACAAAACACCGGGGAGCTGTTTTTT	CASSLGPGQNTGELFF
TRBJ2-5	-	-	TRBV30	TGTGCCTGGAGGGAACGAAAAGAGACCCAGTACTTC	CAWRERKETQYF
TRBJ1-1	-	-	TRBV7-2	TGTGCCAGCAGATTAGATCGAGTGTCAACTGAAGCTTTCTTT	CASRLDRVSTEAFF
TRBJ1-1	-	TRBD1	TRBV5-4	TGTGCCAGCAGCCCCTTAGAGGGGGCTGGAAACACTGAAGCTTTCTTT	CASSPLEGAGNTEAFF
TRBJ1-1	few	-	TRBV21-1	TGTGCCAGCAGCAAGTGCCCAGGGGACAACACTGAAGCTTTCTTT	CASSKCPGDNTEAFF
TRBJ2-3	few	TRBD2	TRBV7-2	TGTGCCAGCAGCCTAGCAAGACTAGCCGTCCCCCTCACAGATACGCAGTATTTT	CASSLARLAVPLTDTQYF
TRBJ2-5	once	TRBD1	TRBV2	TGTGCCAGCAGTTACCAGGGGGCCGGGGAGACCCAGTACTTC	CASSYQGAGETQYF
TRBJ2-1	-	TRBD2	TRBV27	TGTGCCAGCAGTTTAGTAGCGGGGGCCAATGAGCAGTTCTTC	CASSLVAGANEQFF
TRBJ2-3	-	-	TRBV7-2	TGTGCCAGCAGCTTATCTCTGATACACACAGATACGCAGTATTTT	CASSLSLIHTDTQYF